What follows are 25 T cell receptor beta chains derived from one specimen sequenced in a study of CD8+CD57+ T cells in acquired aplastic anemia. All patients picked for sequencing had shown, by flow cytometry, an expansion of CD8+CD57+ cells. Profiling that covered TCR beta VDJ and CDR3 relied on genomic DNA as its template. A single record per CDR3 protein comes from TCRdb applying MiXCR to the reads. The sample includes 150,000 to 200,000 distinct CDR3 sequences, less than 60% seen only once; the top ten take 0.85% to 1.3%. The specimen sequenced was sorted CD4+, CD8+, or CD8+CD57+ T cells (not recorded which) from PBMCs. The source is a human donor with aplastic anemia.

A word on this clonotype: A much larger clone is a single base away; this may be a read error. The V and J genes are TRBV6-1 and TRBJ1-5, with D possibly being TRBD1 (5 bases). This CDR3 is 13 amino acids long. Germline V CDR1 and CDR2: MNHNS, SASEGT. The V end lost 6 bases, the J end lost 7 bases, and 13 bases lay between the germline ends. The CDR3 DNA sequence: TGTGCCAGCAGGGGGTGCGCAGGGCAGCCCCAGCATTTT. This encodes CASRGCAGQPQHF.

The rearrangement joins TRBV24-1 to TRBJ1-5, with 7 positions matching TRBD1. The germline V gene has CDR1 KGHDR and CDR2 SFDVKD. The length of the CDR3 is 16 residues. V lost 4 bases, J lost 7 bases, and 12 bases stayed unmatched. CDR3 protein: CATSEGGQGLGQPQHF. CDR3 nucleotide sequence: TGTGCCACCAGTGAAGGGGGCCAGGGGTTGGGGCAGCCCCAGCATTTT.

The chain is built from TRBV7-8 and TRBJ1-5; D perhaps matches TRBD1 (6 bases). This CDR3 is built from 15 residues. V shed 5 bases and J shed 0 bases, with 11 bases lying between them. The germline CDR1 and CDR2 sequences are SGHVS and FQNEAQ. The CDR3 sequence is CASSIRGDSNQPQHF. The CDR3 region has the DNA TGTGCCAGCAGCATAAGGGGGGATAGCAATCAGCCCCAGCATTTT.

Concerning this clonotype itself: No conserved phenylalanine or tryptophan is present at the end of the CDR3, so a read error is the likely explanation. V gene TRBV20-1 combines with J gene TRBJ2-2; 8 bases map to TRBD2. The CDR3 is 16 residues long. The germline gives CDR1 DFQATT, CDR2 SNEGSKA (reference sequence). In nucleotides, the CDR3 is TGCGGTGCTAGAGCCTTAGCGGGGAAGAACACCGGGGAGCTGTTTCTT. Its translation: CGARALAGKNTGELFL.

This clonotype was seen a single time. The CDR3 spells CASSTPGYTEAFF. The CDR3 bases are TGTGCCAGTAGTACCCCGGGGTACACTGAAGCTTTCTTT. This chain joins TRBV19 and TRBJ1-1; no reliable D call. The CDR3 is made up of 13 amino acids. Germline-derived CDR1 and CDR2 are LNHDA and SQIVND (reference sequence). V was pared by 4 bases and J by 3 bases, with 9 bases between.

Many counts were recorded for this clonotype. The CDR3 spells CASSQVGTANYGYTF. As DNA, the CDR3 is TGCGCCAGCAGCCAAGTCGGGACAGCCAACTATGGCTACACCTTC. The chain couples TRBV4-1 to TRBJ1-2; 7 positions match TRBD1. Germline loops: CDR1 MGHRA, CDR2 YSYEKL. Losses at the gene ends were 1 base for V and 2 bases for J; bases not matched to a gene: 4. There are 15 residues in the CDR3.

This clonotype came up many times. The chain recombines TRBV19 with TRBJ2-2; 8 nucleotides align to TRBD2. Trimming took 5 bases from V and 6 from J; bases not matched to a gene: 8. Germline CDR1 reads LNHDA; CDR2 reads SQIVND (reference sequence). The CDR3 totals 15 residues. CDR3 loop: CASSAGGARSGELFF. The CDR3 coding sequence is TGTGCCAGTAGTGCCGGGGGGGCCCGGTCCGGGGAGCTGTTTTTT.

This clonotype showed up many times. The rearrangement links TRBV6-1 to TRBJ1-2, with a weak D call TRBD1 (6 bases). Trimming took off 6 bases at V and 3 bases at J, with 14 bases between the two ends. The CDR3 contains 14 residues. Per germline, CDR1 MNHNS and CDR2 SASEGT. This chain's CDR3 is CASRPQDRYYGYTF. The DNA of the CDR3 is TGTGCCAGCAGGCCCCAGGACAGATACTATGGCTACACCTTC.

This rearrangement joins TRBV18 to TRBJ2-3; no definite D call. CDR1 is KGHSH, CDR2 LQKENI, per germline. The CDR3 has 16 residues. V gave up 0 bases and J gave up 0 bases, with 10 bases separating them. The CDR3 DNA is TGTGCCAGCTCACCACCGGTTGAAACTAGCACAGATACGCAGTATTTT. The encoded protein is CASSPPVETSTDTQYF.

The chain links TRBV25-1 to TRBJ2-1; D perhaps matches TRBD2 (5 bases). Germline CDR1 reads MGHDK; CDR2 reads SYGVNS. This CDR3 has 14 residues. Between the trimmed V and J ends, which lost 0 bases and 12 bases, there was a span of 15 bases. Written as DNA, the CDR3 is TGTGCCAGCAGTGAATATAATGGTGGAGAGGGGCAGTTCTTC. Residues: CASSEYNGGEGQFF.

The chain recombines TRBV15 with TRBJ1-5; D gene ambiguous. This CDR3 is built from 14 residues. V lost 3 bases and J lost 4, with 10 bases in between. CDR1 LNHNV and CDR2 YYDKDF come from the germline V gene (reference sequence). Here the CDR3 DNA reads TGTGCCACCAGCAGTGTTACCGAAAATCAGCCCCAGCATTTT. It yields the protein CATSSVTENQPQHF.

The chain couples TRBV6-1 to TRBJ2-7; possibly TRBD1 for D (5 bases). CDR3 length: 13 residues. Trimming cost V 6 bases and J 5 bases, with 14 bases left between them. CDR1 and CDR2 (germline): MNHNS, SASEGT. The CDR3 DNA follows: TGTGCCAGCAGCCTCCAGGGTGGCAACGAGCAGTACTTC. It specifies CASSLQGGNEQYF.

This clonotype was seen only once. CDR3 coding DNA: TGTGCCAGCAGCTTAGCGGGCCTGGCGAACACTGAAGCTTTCTTT. Translating it yields CASSLAGLANTEAFF. The rearrangement uses TRBV7-9 and TRBJ1-1; D unresolved. The CDR3 covers 15 residues. Trimming cost V 0 bases and J 1 base, with 9 bases left between them. Germline V gene data show CDR1 as SEHNR and CDR2 as FQNEAQ (reference sequence). The full variable domain, completed using reference TRBV7-9 and TRBJ1-1, is DTGVSQNPRHKITKRGQNVTFRCDPISEHNRLYWYRQTLGQGPEFLTYFQNEAQLEKSRLLSDRFSAERPKGSFSTLEIQRTEQGDSAMYLCASSLAGLANTEAFFGQGTRLTVV.

As for this clonotype: A much larger clone lies a single base off, so this may be a read error. The chain employs TRBV6-2 or TRBV6-3 and TRBJ2-5, with D tentatively TRBD2 (7 bases). There are 14 residues in the CDR3. Deletions cut 4 bases from V and 7 bases from J, with 16 bases between. Germline CDR1 and CDR2: MNHEY and SVGEGT. This chain's CDR3 is CASSCNGGRGTQYF. The CDR3 DNA follows: TGTGCCAGCAGTTGCAACGGGGGGCGGGGGACCCAGTACTTC.

Many counts were recorded for this clonotype. CDR3 nucleotides: TGCAGCGTTGAAGGGGGGACAGGGGGCTACGAGCAGTACTTC. It encodes CSVEGGTGGYEQYF. The chain has TRBV29-1 and TRBJ2-7; TRBD1 agrees at 11 bases. The length of the CDR3 is 14 residues. Germline CDR1 is SQVTM and CDR2 is ANQGSEA. Trimming took 1 base from V and 3 from J; bases not matched to a gene: 2.

The chain joins TRBV5-5 to TRBJ1-3, with D perhaps matching TRBD1 (5 bases). CDR3 length: 16 residues. CDR1 is SGHKS, CDR2 YYEKEE, per germline (reference sequence). Trimming removed 1 base at V and 5 bases at J, with 16 bases between. CDR3 bases: TGTGCCAGCAGCTTGAAGGGGTACGTGGCCCGAAACACCATATATTTT. Its translation is CASSLKGYVARNTIYF.

The chain has TRBV9 and TRBJ2-5; tentatively, D is TRBD2 (6 bases). The germline CDR1 and CDR2 sequences are SGDLS and YYNGEE. V lost 0 bases and J lost 11, with 20 bases in between. The CDR3 length is 15 residues. In nucleotides, the CDR3 is TGTGCCAGCAGCGTAGCCGGGGGTGGTAAGTTAGAGCAGTACTTC. It specifies CASSVAGGGKLEQYF.

The V call is TRBV19, the J call TRBJ1-6; TRBD1 is a possible D gene (6 bases). The CDR3 is 14 residues long. Germline assignment: CDR1 LNHDA and CDR2 SQIVND (reference sequence). Trimming shortened V by 3 bases and J by 7 bases, and 10 bases separated the two germline ends. CDR3 bases: TGTGCCAGTAGTATCGTACAGGGAAATTCACCCCTCCACTTT. Encoded protein: CASSIVQGNSPLHF.

This clonotype was seen repeatedly, ten times or more. The DNA of the CDR3 is TGTGCCAGCAGCCATAGCGGGGGGACAGATACGCAGTATTTT. It translates to CASSHSGGTDTQYF. The V and J genes are TRBV5-4 and TRBJ2-3, with 10 nucleotides matching TRBD2. J was trimmed by 3 bases and V by 4 bases; bases with no gene match: 2. Germline lookup yields CDR1 SGHNT and CDR2 YYREEE (reference sequence). The CDR3 has 14 amino acids.

The V gene is TRBV24-1, the J gene TRBJ1-5; possible D gene TRBD1, 5 bases. Germline V CDR1 and CDR2: KGHDR, SFDVKD. The V and J ends lost 6 bases and 3 bases respectively, with 11 bases between them. The CDR3 extends over 14 amino acids. DNA for the CDR3: TGTGCCACCAGTTCTAAGGGGCTCAATCAGCCCCAGCATTTT. It specifies CATSSKGLNQPQHF.

This clonotype was observed many times. This rearrangement joins TRBV5-1 to TRBJ1-1; a weak D match, TRBD1 (5 bases). V was cut by 0 bases and J by 0 bases, with 12 bases left in between. The CDR3 contains 16 residues. Germline V lookup: CDR1 SGHRS, CDR2 YFSETQ. The CDR3 DNA reads TGCGCCAGCAGCTTGGACGGGGGAGTCGTGAACACTGAAGCTTTCTTT. This encodes CASSLDGGVVNTEAFF.

The sample holds many counts of this clonotype. The CDR3 nucleotides are TGCGCCAGCAGTGAGTGGGGGCCAGAGAATGAAAAACTGTTTTTT. Its translation is CASSEWGPENEKLFF. This chain joins TRBV10-2 and TRBJ1-4, with D perhaps TRBD1 (6 bases). The CDR3 covers 15 residues. Trimming removed 1 base from V and 5 bases from J, with 11 bases in between. CDR1 WSHSY and CDR2 SAAADI come from the germline V gene.

This clonotype was seen only a few times. The rearrangement links TRBV7-2 to TRBJ1-1, with 7 bases fitting TRBD1. Germline CDR1 is SGHTA and CDR2 is FQGNSA. Germline trimming cut 5 bases from V and 0 bases from J; bases unmatched to any gene: 3. The CDR3 covers 14 residues. CDR3 sequence: CASSLTGLNTEAFF. The CDR3 region has the DNA TGTGCCAGCAGCCTGACAGGGTTGAACACTGAAGCTTTCTTT.

The V gene is TRBV6-5, the J gene TRBJ1-2; unclear D gene. The CDR3 length is 15 residues. Germline V gene data show CDR1 as MNHEY and CDR2 as SVGAGI. The V and J ends lost 6 bases and 3 bases respectively, with 17 bases between them. CDR3 sequence reads: CASSYLGFGDYGYTF. CDR3 DNA sequence: TGTGCCAGCAGCTACCTGGGGTTCGGGGACTATGGCTACACCTTC.

This clonotype was counted many times. The DNA for the CDR3 is TGTGCCAGCAGCCGGGGACAGGGGAATTCACCCCTCCACTTT. The encoded protein is CASSRGQGNSPLHF. The chain uses TRBV5-5 and TRBJ1-6, with 10 bases matching TRBD1. The junction had 2 bases not matched to a gene; V was cut back by 4 bases and J by 7 bases. The CDR3 spans 14 residues. Germline V gene data show CDR1 as SGHKS and CDR2 as YYEKEE (reference sequence).